A selection of T cell receptor beta chains follows, all from one sample in a study of siplizumab effects on memory and regulatory T cells. Produced via immunoSEQ multiplex PCR; TCRdb's table is partial and in-frame only. The sample has around 100,000 clones, 91% seen once. What was sequenced was CD4+ T cells sorted from blood. These receptors all come from a human donor in good health. CDR3s include the opening cysteine and the closing phenylalanine or tryptophan. D genes are given only for firm matches. Clone size, where shown, is once, few, many, or a class for clones that have expanded.

d_gene: -
v_gene: TRBV6-5
abundance: -
j_gene: TRBJ1-1
CDR3nt: TGTGCCAGCAGCTGGGGCCAGAACACTGAAGCTTTCTTT
CDR3aa: CASSWGQNTEAFF

d_gene: TRBD1
v_gene: TRBV7-3
abundance: -
j_gene: TRBJ2-1
CDR3nt: TGTGCCAGCAGCCCTCAGGGGGCCACCTACAATGAGCAGTTCTTC
CDR3aa: CASSPQGATYNEQFF

d_gene: -
v_gene: TRBV11-2
abundance: -
j_gene: TRBJ1-2
CDR3nt: TGTGCCAGCAGCGGAGACAGCTATGGCTACACCTTC
CDR3aa: CASSGDSYGYTF

d_gene: -
v_gene: TRBV4-3
abundance: few
j_gene: TRBJ1-6
CDR3nt: TGCGCCAGCAGCCAAGAGTTGACAGGAGCCCCCAGTTCACCCCTCCACTTT
CDR3aa: CASSQELTGAPSSPLHF

d_gene: -
v_gene: TRBV5-4
abundance: -
j_gene: TRBJ2-7
CDR3nt: TGTGCCAGCAGCCCCACAGGGAGTGAGTACGAGCAGTACTTC
CDR3aa: CASSPTGSEYEQYF

d_gene: -
v_gene: TRBV10-3
abundance: -
j_gene: TRBJ2-7
CDR3nt: TGTGCCATCACAGGGGACGGTTACGAGCAGTACTTC
CDR3aa: CAITGDGYEQYF

d_gene: -
v_gene: TRBV5-5
abundance: -
j_gene: TRBJ2-7
CDR3nt: TGTGCCAGCAGCTTGGGTCCGCAAGGACTTTACGAGCAGTACTTC
CDR3aa: CASSLGPQGLYEQYF

d_gene: -
v_gene: TRBV7-2
abundance: -
j_gene: TRBJ2-2
CDR3nt: TGTGCCAGCAGCTTAGGTGGGCCAACCGGGGAGCTGTTTTTT
CDR3aa: CASSLGGPTGELFF

d_gene: -
v_gene: TRBV9
abundance: -
j_gene: TRBJ1-5
CDR3nt: TGTGCCAGCAGCGTAGACGGGGGCTCCAATCAGCCCCAGCATTTT
CDR3aa: CASSVDGGSNQPQHF

d_gene: -
v_gene: TRBV18
abundance: -
j_gene: TRBJ1-3
CDR3nt: TGTGCCAGCTCACCAGTACAGACTCGCTCTGGAAACACCATATATTTT
CDR3aa: CASSPVQTRSGNTIYF

d_gene: TRBD1
v_gene: TRBV28
abundance: -
j_gene: TRBJ1-5
CDR3nt: TGTGCCAGCAGTTTCACAGGGGAAGGCAATCAGCCCCAGCATTTT
CDR3aa: CASSFTGEGNQPQHF

d_gene: TRBD1
v_gene: TRBV18
abundance: -
j_gene: TRBJ2-2
CDR3nt: TGTGCCAGCTCACCTTCGACAGGGGGCCACACCGGGGAGCTGTTTTTT
CDR3aa: CASSPSTGGHTGELFF

d_gene: TRBD2
v_gene: TRBV15
abundance: few
j_gene: TRBJ2-7
CDR3nt: TGTGCCACCAGCAGTTCGAGCGGGGGGTCCTACGAGCAGTACTTC
CDR3aa: CATSSSSGGSYEQYF

d_gene: -
v_gene: TRBV21-1
abundance: -
j_gene: TRBJ2-2
CDR3nt: TGTGCCAGCAGCGAACCCGGGACAGGGGTCCTCACCGGGGAGCTGTTTTTT
CDR3aa: CASSEPGTGVLTGELFF

d_gene: -
v_gene: TRBV12-5
abundance: -
j_gene: TRBJ2-4
CDR3nt: TGTGCTAGTGGTTCCGGACAGTTTAGTCAGTACTTC
CDR3aa: CASGSGQFSQYF

d_gene: -
v_gene: TRBV27
abundance: -
j_gene: TRBJ1-1
CDR3nt: TGTGCCAGCAGGGATTTCCGGACATTGAACACTGAAGCTTTCTTT
CDR3aa: CASRDFRTLNTEAFF

d_gene: -
v_gene: TRBV6-1
abundance: -
j_gene: TRBJ2-5
CDR3nt: TGTGCCAGCAGTGACGGTATGACCCAGTACTTC
CDR3aa: CASSDGMTQYF

d_gene: TRBD2
v_gene: TRBV11-2
abundance: -
j_gene: TRBJ2-1
CDR3nt: TGTGCCAGCAGCTCCGGGACTAGCGGCCTCAATGAGCAGTTCTTC
CDR3aa: CASSSGTSGLNEQFF

d_gene: TRBD1
v_gene: TRBV10-2
abundance: -
j_gene: TRBJ1-2
CDR3nt: TGCGCCAGCAAGCAGGGGGCAGCGGGCTATGGCTACACCTTC
CDR3aa: CASKQGAAGYGYTF

d_gene: -
v_gene: TRBV4-2
abundance: once
j_gene: TRBJ2-5
CDR3nt: TGTGCCAGCAGCCGACTCTTGGGTGGGGAGGAGACCCAGTACTTC
CDR3aa: CASSRLLGGEETQYF

d_gene: -
v_gene: TRBV27
abundance: -
j_gene: TRBJ1-2
CDR3nt: TGTGCCAGCAGTTCCATGGAGGGGCACGGCTATGGCTACACCTTC
CDR3aa: CASSSMEGHGYGYTF

d_gene: -
v_gene: TRBV18
abundance: -
j_gene: TRBJ2-3
CDR3nt: TGTGCCAGCTCACCACCGGCTTACACAGATACGCAGTATTTT
CDR3aa: CASSPPAYTDTQYF

d_gene: -
v_gene: TRBV5-6
abundance: -
j_gene: TRBJ1-4
CDR3nt: TGTGCCAGCAGCTTCTGGACAGCAACTAATGAAAAACTGTTTTTT
CDR3aa: CASSFWTATNEKLFF

d_gene: TRBD1
v_gene: TRBV15
abundance: once
j_gene: TRBJ1-2
CDR3nt: TGTGCCACCAGCAAAGATAGGGAAACGGACAGGATCTATGGCTACACCTTC
CDR3aa: CATSKDRETDRIYGYTF

d_gene: TRBD1
v_gene: TRBV11-2
abundance: -
j_gene: TRBJ2-7
CDR3nt: TGTGCCAGCAGCCCGAGACAGGGATTTCCCCTCTCCTACGAGCAGTACTTC
CDR3aa: CASSPRQGFPLSYEQYF

d_gene: -
v_gene: TRBV28
abundance: -
j_gene: TRBJ1-1
CDR3nt: TGTGCCAGCTACGGGGGGCGAGACACTGAAGCTTTCTTT
CDR3aa: CASYGGRDTEAFF

d_gene: -
v_gene: TRBV7-3
abundance: once
j_gene: TRBJ2-2
CDR3nt: TGTGCCAGCAGCCCAAGGACTCTCACCGGGGAGCTGTTTTTT
CDR3aa: CASSPRTLTGELFF

d_gene: TRBD1
v_gene: TRBV25-1
abundance: -
j_gene: TRBJ1-6
CDR3nt: TGTGCCAGCAGTGTCACAGGGGGAAGGGATAATTCACCCCTCCACTTT
CDR3aa: CASSVTGGRDNSPLHF

d_gene: TRBD2
v_gene: TRBV10-3
abundance: -
j_gene: TRBJ2-3
CDR3nt: TGTGCCATCAGCGGACTAGCCGGAGATACGCAGTATTTT
CDR3aa: CAISGLAGDTQYF